Following are 10 T cell receptor beta chains from one sample sequenced in a study of blood T cell repertoires in COVID-19. Data came from immunoSEQ multiplex PCR; TCRdb stores just in-frame clones and leaves some out. The profile covers a few hundred thousand clones, with approximately 90% appearing a single time and more than 0.95% taken by the ten largest. Source material: PBMCs or T cells enriched from blood (not recorded which). The receptors come from a man aged 25 to 40 who had recovered from COVID-19.

The chain uses TRBV4-2 and TRBJ2-1; 10 nucleotides line up with TRBD2. In germline, CDR1 is LGHNA, CDR2 YNFKEQ. The CDR3 length is 15 residues. Germline trimming cut 3 bases from V and 3 bases from J; bases unmatched to any gene: 2. CDR3: CASSQEREGYNEQFF. As DNA, the CDR3 is TGTGCCAGCAGCCAGGAGCGGGAGGGCTACAATGAGCAGTTCTTC.

V usage is TRBV15 and J usage is TRBJ2-2; the D gene is possibly TRBD2 (6 bases). The CDR3 runs to 17 residues. V lost 1 base and J lost 4, with 16 bases in between. From germline, CDR1 is LNHNV and CDR2 YYDKDF (reference sequence). The CDR3 nucleotides are TGTGCCACCAGCAGAGGGATGGGGAGAGCGGGCACCGGGGAGCTGTTTTTT. This codes for CATSRGMGRAGTGELFF.

The chain is built from TRBV3-1 (or the pseudogene TRBV3-2) and TRBJ1-2, with TRBD1 matching over 8 bases. The germline V gene has CDR1 LGHDT and CDR2 YNNKEL (reference sequence). This CDR3 is 15 amino acids long. The junction had 5 bases not matched to a gene; V was cut back by 5 bases and J by 0 bases. The CDR3 DNA follows: TGTGCCAGCAGCTACGGACAGGGAGCTAACTATGGCTACACCTTC. It codes for CASSYGQGANYGYTF.

The chain joins TRBV6-5 to TRBJ1-3, with D maybe TRBD1 (5 bases). Germline CDR1 reads MNHEY; CDR2 reads SVGAGI. The CDR3 is made up of 13 amino acids. V was cut by 8 bases and J by 4 bases, with 12 bases left in between. The CDR3 spells CASGAELGNTIYF. CDR3 nucleotides: TGTGCCAGCGGGGCCGAGCTGGGAAACACCATATATTTT.

This chain links TRBV7-6 with TRBJ2-7; weak D call: TRBD1 (6 bases). The CDR3 sequence is 12 residues long. Trimming cost V 2 bases and J 7 bases, with 9 bases left between them. Germline CDR1 reads SGHVS; CDR2 reads FNYEAQ. The CDR3: CASSLRTEEQYF. CDR3 nucleotides: TGTGCCAGCAGCTTACGGACAGAAGAGCAGTACTTC.

The chain has TRBV3-1 (or the pseudogene TRBV3-2) and TRBJ2-2, with TRBD2 as a possible D gene (5 bases). CDR1 and CDR2 from the germline V gene are LGHDT and YNNKEL (reference sequence). The CDR3 extends over 17 amino acids. Trimming took off 3 bases at V and 6 bases at J, with 20 bases between the two ends. The CDR3 is CASSQPEVAPLPGELFF. The CDR3 DNA follows: TGTGCCAGCAGCCAGCCAGAGGTAGCGCCCCTACCCGGGGAGCTGTTTTTT.

The V and J genes are TRBV18 and TRBJ1-1; 8 positions agree with TRBD1. V trimming: 6 bases; J trimming: 0 bases; junction bases outside the gene matches: 3. This CDR3 spans 14 amino acids. Germline-derived CDR1 and CDR2 are KGHSH and LQKENI. The chain's CDR3 is CASSRGQVNTEAFF. CDR3 nucleotides: TGTGCCAGCTCGCGGGGACAGGTGAACACTGAAGCTTTCTTT. Variable domain in full (rest from reference TRBV18 and TRBJ1-1): NAGVMQNPRHLVRRRGQEARLRCSPMKGHSHVYWYRQLPEEGLKFMVYLQKENIIDESGMPKERFSAEFPKEGPSILRIQQVVRGDSAAYFCASSRGQVNTEAFFGQGTRLTVV.

This chain joins TRBV7-9 and TRBJ1-2; no firm D call. CDR1 and CDR2 from the germline V gene are SEHNR and FQNEAQ (reference sequence). CDR3 length equals 15 residues. Trimming removed 5 bases at V and 1 base at J, with 14 bases between. The CDR3 region has the DNA TGTGCCAGCAGCAGCTTAGTTGCCGGTAACTATGGCTACACCTTC. As protein: CASSSLVAGNYGYTF.

This sequence joins TRBV6-5 and TRBJ2-7, with 11 nucleotides matching TRBD2. Germline CDR1 and CDR2: MNHEY and SVGAGI. This CDR3 is 15 amino acids long. V shed 6 bases, J shed 0 bases, and the junction held 4 bases outside the gene matches. The CDR3 reads CASRTSGTSSYEQYF. In nucleotides, the CDR3 is TGTGCCAGCAGGACTAGCGGGACCAGCTCCTACGAGCAGTACTTC.

This clone has a handful of counts. This chain uses TRBV5-1 with TRBJ1-5; D gene unclear. Germline CDR1 is SGHRS and CDR2 is YFSETQ. V lost 0 bases and J lost 0, with 7 bases in between. The CDR3 extends over 15 amino acids. This CDR3 reads CASSLVQNSNQPQHF. The CDR3 DNA reads as TGCGCCAGCAGCTTGGTCCAGAATAGCAATCAGCCCCAGCATTTT.